Presented here are 26 T cell receptor beta chains from one specimen sequenced in a study of T-cell memory formation after mild COVID-19. A single record per CDR3 protein comes from TCRdb applying MiXCR to the 5' RACE reads. The table has about 140,000 distinct CDR3 sequences, 13% to 15% seen once. Source material: PBMCs or a T cell subset sorted from them (not recorded which). The receptors shown here come from an adult woman who had mild COVID-19 (a few samples of this study predate the infection). Cell type and time point are not known.

CDR3 residues: CASSQVPLLAVSSTDTQYF. The CDR3 DNA reads as TGTGCCAGCTCCCAGGTCCCTCTTCTGGCTGTCTCTAGCACAGATACGCAGTATTTT. The chain links TRBV6-2 or TRBV6-3 to TRBJ2-3; D is ambiguous. V lost 8 bases and J lost 0, with 27 bases in between. The CDR3 has 19 residues. The germline gives CDR1 MNHEY, CDR2 SVGEGT.

V and J are TRBV4-1 and TRBJ2-1; D possibly corresponds to TRBD1 (5 bases). The germline V gene encodes CDR1 MGHRA and CDR2 YSYEKL. The CDR3 is 14 residues long. V lost 0 bases to trimming and J lost 12 bases, with 15 bases between them. The CDR3 spells CASSQDRTFVGQFF. The CDR3 DNA reads TGCGCCAGCAGCCAAGATCGGACATTTGTGGGGCAGTTCTTC.

CDR3 sequence (DNA): TGCGCCAGCAGCCGGACTCGGACTAGCGGGAGAGAGACCCAGTACTTC. Translating gives CASSRTRTSGRETQYF. The rearrangement joins TRBV4-3 to TRBJ2-5, with 13 nucleotides matching TRBD2. The CDR3 extends over 16 amino acids. Losses at the gene ends were 4 bases for V and 4 bases for J; bases not matched to a gene: 6. Germline assignment: CDR1 LGHNA and CDR2 YSLEER.

The chain couples TRBV9 to TRBJ2-7; TRBD2 matches at 7 bases. The V gene end was trimmed by 5 bases and the J gene end by 2 bases; junction bases not matched to a gene: 7. Germline-derived CDR1 and CDR2 are SGDLS and YYNGEE. This CDR3 comprises 14 residues. CDR3 sequence (DNA): TGTGCCAGCAGTCCATCGGGGGGACCCTACGAGCAGTACTTC. It codes for CASSPSGGPYEQYF. Full variable domain (remainder filled in from reference TRBV9 and TRBJ2-7): DSGVTQTPKHLITATGQRVTLRCSPRSGDLSVYWYQQSLDQGLQFLIQYYNGEERAKGNILERFSAQQFPDLHSELNLSSLELGDSALYFCASSPSGGPYEQYFGPGTRLTVT.

This chain links TRBV2 with TRBJ2-7; D might be TRBD2 (6 bases). Trimming stripped 4 bases from V and 0 bases from J, with 10 bases between. Germline-derived CDR1 and CDR2 are SNHLY and FYNNEI. This CDR3 comprises 14 residues. The CDR3 DNA reads as TGTGCCAGCAGTGCGGGACTTAGCTCCTACGAGCAGTACTTC. It is translated as CASSAGLSSYEQYF.

The gene calls are TRBV12-3 or TRBV12-4 and TRBJ2-5; perhaps TRBD2 as D (6 bases). CDR3 length: 16 amino acids. V shed 3 bases and J shed 4 bases, with 18 bases lying between them. Here the CDR3 reads CASSFLAWGDSETQYF. Written as DNA, the CDR3 is TGTGCCAGCAGTTTTCTGGCGTGGGGGGACTCAGAGACCCAGTACTTC.

This clonotype occurred a few times. V and J are TRBV7-9 and TRBJ2-1; no reliable D call. V lost 6 bases to trimming and J lost 5 bases, with 17 bases between them. The germline V gene encodes CDR1 SEHNR and CDR2 FQNEAQ (reference sequence). The CDR3 has 15 amino acids. CDR3 sequence (DNA): TGTGCCAGCAGTCAATTGGGCGGAGAGAACAATGAGCAGTTCTTC. Translation gives CASSQLGGENNEQFF.

The chain uses TRBV24-1 and TRBJ2-1; D is possibly TRBD1 or TRBD2 (5 bases each). The CDR3 sequence is 13 residues long. Germline V gene sequence: CDR1 KGHDR, CDR2 SFDVKD. V was pared by 4 bases and J by 9 bases, with 12 bases between. CDR3 sequence (DNA): TGTGCCACCAGTGAGACCGGGGACGGTGAGCAGTTCTTC. Amino acids: CATSETGDGEQFF.

The table lists this clonotype with many counts. The gene calls are TRBV29-1 and TRBJ2-7; 11 nucleotides line up with TRBD2. Losses at the gene ends were 7 bases for V and 3 bases for J; bases not matched to a gene: 8. The CDR3 loop spans 14 amino acids. Germline loops: CDR1 SQVTM, CDR2 ANQGSEA. CDR3 nucleotides: TGCAGCGCTGAGGGACTAGCGGACAGCTACGAGCAGTACTTC. Its protein product is CSAEGLADSYEQYF.

This clonotype was seen a few times. The rearrangement links TRBV7-2 to TRBJ2-3, with D hard to call. The CDR3 sequence is 12 residues long. The V gene lost 4 bases and the J gene lost 6 bases, with 8 bases spanning the gap. From germline, CDR1 is SGHTA and CDR2 FQGNSA. The CDR3 DNA follows: TGTGCCAGCAGCTCAGATTTGGATACGCAGTATTTT. Translated, it gives CASSSDLDTQYF.

Only a few counts were recorded for this clonotype. The chain combines TRBV7-9 with TRBJ2-5, with 9 bases matching TRBD1. The junction had 0 bases not matched to a gene; V was cut back by 2 bases and J by 5 bases. Looked up from germline, CDR1 is SEHNR and CDR2 is FQNEAQ (reference sequence). This CDR3 has 13 amino acids. The CDR3: CASSLTGGETQYF. The CDR3 DNA sequence: TGTGCCAGCAGCTTAACAGGGGGCGAGACCCAGTACTTC.

This clonotype appeared a single time. J is TRBJ2-2 and V is TRBV20-1, with TRBD2 identical over 10 bases. Looked up from germline, CDR1 is DFQATT and CDR2 is SNEGSKA (reference sequence). V trimming: 3 bases; J trimming: 2 bases; junction bases outside the gene matches: 3. The CDR3 contains 15 residues. The CDR3 DNA reads TGCAGTGCTAGCAGCGGGGGGGCCAACACCGGGGAGCTGTTTTTT. Its protein product is CSASSGGANTGELFF.

This clonotype was detected ten times or more. The rearrangement links TRBV7-2 to TRBJ2-3; TRBD1 might be the D (6 bases). Trimming cost V 6 bases and J 2 bases, with 15 bases left between them. Germline CDR1 and CDR2: SGHTA and FQGNSA. The CDR3 is made up of 15 amino acids. CDR3 nucleotide sequence: TGTGCCAGCAGTTATCAGGGGTTTTCCACAGATACGCAGTATTTT. Protein sequence: CASSYQGFSTDTQYF.

The chain links TRBV5-4 to TRBJ2-7, with 9 positions matching TRBD1. The V segment lost 3 bases and the J segment 1 base; nucleotides outside the gene matches: 8. This CDR3 spans 16 amino acids. The germline CDR1 and CDR2 sequences are SGHNT and YYREEE (reference sequence). In nucleotides, the CDR3 is TGTGCCAGCAGCTCCCACAGGGGGCTTCAATCCTACGAGCAGTACTTC. It translates to CASSSHRGLQSYEQYF. Filled out from reference TRBV5-4 and TRBJ2-7, the complete variable domain reads ETGVTQSPTHLIKTRGQQVTLRCSSQSGHNTVSWYQQALGQGPQFIFQYYREEENGRGNFPPRFSGLQFPNYSSELNVNALELDDSALYLCASSSHRGLQSYEQYFGPGTRLTVT.

CDR3 bases: TGTGCCAGCAGCTCGACTAGCGGGGGACCTTACTCCTACAATGAGCAGTTCTTC. Translated: CASSSTSGGPYSYNEQFF. The V and J genes are TRBV12-3 or TRBV12-4 and TRBJ2-1, with 12 positions matching TRBD2. The CDR3 totals 18 residues. The V and J ends lost 6 bases and 0 bases, in that order; junction bases with no gene match: 9.

This chain connects TRBV7-3 to TRBJ1-1; no definite D call. The CDR3 totals 14 residues. Germline V gene lookup returns CDR1 SGHTA and CDR2 FQGTGA. V was shortened by 0 bases and J by 1 base, with 6 bases between the two germline ends. CDR3 in DNA: TGTGCCAGCAGCTTAACTTCAGGGAACACTGAAGCTTTCTTT. This gives the protein CASSLTSGNTEAFF.

The V gene is TRBV27, the J gene TRBJ2-1; possible D gene TRBD1, 5 bases. V was cut by 4 bases and J by 8 bases, with 6 bases left in between. The CDR3 is 11 residues long. In germline, CDR1 is MNHEY, CDR2 SMNVEV (reference sequence). This CDR3 is CASSWGYEQFF. The DNA for the CDR3 is TGTGCCAGCAGTTGGGGCTATGAGCAGTTCTTC.

The chain carries TRBV4-1 and TRBJ2-5; the D is unclear. The germline V and J ends were trimmed by 1 base and 5 bases, with 8 bases remaining between them. CDR1 is MGHRA and CDR2 is YSYEKL in the germline V gene. The CDR3 is 13 amino acids. CDR3 nucleotides: TGCGCCAGCAGCCAAGTGGTTCGGGAGACCCAGTACTTC. Translation gives CASSQVVRETQYF.

A few counts support this clonotype. The gene calls are TRBV25-1 and TRBJ1-1; TRBD1 matches at 7 bases. The CDR3 loop spans 14 amino acids. The V gene end was trimmed by 7 bases and the J gene end by 4 bases; junction bases not matched to a gene: 9. Germline V gene lookup returns CDR1 MGHDK and CDR2 SYGVNS. The CDR3 here is CASTSTGAITEAFF. CDR3 bases: TGTGCCAGCACCTCAACAGGGGCGATCACTGAAGCTTTCTTT.

This clonotype appeared a few times. The rearrangement uses TRBV4-3 and TRBJ2-7, with D perhaps TRBD1 (6 bases). Germline values: CDR1 LGHNA, CDR2 YSLEER. The CDR3 loop spans 15 amino acids. V was pared by 0 bases and J by 5 bases, with 14 bases between. Written as DNA, the CDR3 is TGCGCCAGCAGCCAAGAGGGGGCTTCTCGTCACGAGCAGTACTTC. Amino acids: CASSQEGASRHEQYF.

In its sample, this clonotype was seen a few times. The chain combines TRBV18 with TRBJ1-4, with a weak D call TRBD1 (5 bases). Germline lookup yields CDR1 KGHSH and CDR2 LQKENI. The CDR3 covers 16 residues. V lost 6 bases, J lost 4 bases, and 18 bases lay in between. The CDR3 is CASSHRDPGLNEKLFF. CDR3 nucleotide sequence: TGTGCCAGCTCCCACCGGGACCCGGGACTTAATGAAAAACTGTTTTTT.

There are a few counts of this clonotype. V is TRBV27 and J is TRBJ2-1; a possible D gene is TRBD2 (6 bases). The CDR3 loop spans 15 amino acids. Looked up from germline, CDR1 is MNHEY and CDR2 is SMNVEV (reference sequence). The V end was cut by 8 bases, the J end by 5 bases, with 19 bases between. CDR3 sequence reads: CASRLAATGDNEQFF. Here the CDR3 DNA reads TGTGCCAGCCGCTTGGCCGCCACGGGGGACAATGAGCAGTTCTTC.

This clonotype has more than one count but fewer than ten. The CDR3 here is CASSFGASETYEQYF. The CDR3 bases are TGTGCCAGCAGCTTCGGGGCTAGCGAGACCTACGAGCAGTACTTC. The chain combines TRBV11-2 with TRBJ2-7, with D tentatively TRBD2 (6 bases). Germline CDR1 is SGHAT and CDR2 is FQNNGV. The V gene lost 3 bases and the J gene lost 2 bases, with 14 bases spanning the gap. The CDR3 loop spans 15 amino acids.

This clonotype showed up just a few times. V usage is TRBV5-1 and J usage is TRBJ1-1; TRBD1 is a possible D gene (5 bases). The V gene lost 4 bases and the J gene lost 3 bases, with 13 bases spanning the gap. CDR1 SGHRS and CDR2 YFSETQ come from the germline V gene. The CDR3 loop spans 14 amino acids. Here the CDR3 DNA reads TGCGCCAGCAGCCCCCGTCAGGGCTACACTGAAGCTTTCTTT. Its protein product is CASSPRQGYTEAFF.

This clonotype was counted only a few times. V gene TRBV9 combines with J gene TRBJ2-7; 11 nucleotides line up with TRBD2. CDR1 and CDR2 (germline): SGDLS, YYNGEE. The CDR3 has 17 amino acids. J gave up 1 base and V 0 bases, and 6 bases lay outside the gene matches. The CDR3 reads CASSVAPSGRQSYEQYF. The CDR3 bases are TGTGCCAGCAGCGTAGCTCCTAGCGGGAGGCAGTCCTACGAGCAGTACTTC.

This chain's CDR3 is CSVEVVGHFCNEQFF. The CDR3 DNA reads as TGCAGCGTTGAAGTGGTGGGGCACTTCTGCAATGAGCAGTTCTTC. The V gene is TRBV29-1, the J gene TRBJ2-1; possibly TRBD1 for D (5 bases). Per the germline V gene, CDR1 is SQVTM and CDR2 is ANQGSEA. V lost 1 base and J 6 bases, leaving 16 bases between the germline ends. This CDR3 has 15 residues.